These T cell receptor beta chains were read from a single sample in a study of T cell responses to AZD1222 COVID-19 vaccine. The repertoire was sequenced with immunoSEQ multiplex PCR; TCRdb's copy has only in-frame clones and lacks some. The sample carries some 92,000 clones, roughly nine tenths recorded once. Sequences were derived from peripheral blood, sampled on day 0 of AZD1222 vaccination. Every receptor here comes from an adult in good health. Both conserved end residues are part of each CDR3. The D gene is left open where the match is weak. The size of a clone is reported for some rows only, either as once, few or many, or as a class for expanded clones.

d_gene: TRBD2
v_gene: TRBV24-1
abundance: -
j_gene: TRBJ2-1
len: 15
CDR3aa: CATSDSSSGGIEQFF
CDR3nt: TGTGCCACCAGTGACAGCTCTAGCGGGGGTATTGAGCAGTTCTTC

d_gene: -
v_gene: TRBV6-4
abundance: once
j_gene: TRBJ2-1
len: 13
CDR3aa: CASSGPGSNEQFF
CDR3nt: TGTGCCAGCAGTGGCCCTGGGAGTAATGAGCAGTTCTTC

d_gene: TRBD1
v_gene: TRBV7-9
abundance: -
j_gene: TRBJ1-1
len: 17
CDR3aa: CASSHPRDSPLNTEAFF
CDR3nt: TGTGCCAGCAGCCACCCCCGGGACAGCCCTTTGAACACTGAAGCTTTCTTT

d_gene: TRBD1
v_gene: TRBV9
abundance: once
j_gene: TRBJ1-4
len: 14
CDR3aa: CASSPSTGVEKLFF
CDR3nt: TGTGCCAGCAGCCCATCGACAGGGGTTGAAAAACTGTTTTTT

d_gene: TRBD1
v_gene: TRBV9
abundance: -
j_gene: TRBJ1-5
len: 15
CDR3aa: CASSVRQGGNQPQHF
CDR3nt: TGTGCCAGCAGCGTGCGGCAGGGGGGCAATCAGCCCCAGCATTTT

d_gene: -
v_gene: TRBV6-5
abundance: -
j_gene: TRBJ1-1
len: 14
CDR3aa: CASSLTTENTEAFF
CDR3nt: TGTGCCAGCAGTTTAACGACAGAGAACACTGAAGCTTTCTTT

d_gene: -
v_gene: TRBV6-5
abundance: once
j_gene: TRBJ1-3
len: 13
CDR3aa: CASRANSGNTIYF
CDR3nt: TGTGCCAGTCGAGCGAACTCTGGAAACACCATATATTTT

d_gene: -
v_gene: TRBV5-1
abundance: -
j_gene: TRBJ2-3
len: 14
CDR3aa: CASREGTSTDTQYF
CDR3nt: TGCGCCAGCAGGGAGGGGACTAGCACAGATACGCAGTATTTT

d_gene: -
v_gene: TRBV15
abundance: -
j_gene: TRBJ1-4
len: 14
CDR3aa: CATSRGGDDEKLFF
CDR3nt: TGTGCCACCAGCAGAGGAGGGGATGATGAAAAACTGTTTTTT

d_gene: -
v_gene: TRBV2
abundance: few
j_gene: TRBJ2-7
len: 13
CDR3aa: CASGQLVSYEQYF
CDR3nt: TGTGCCAGCGGACAGCTAGTCTCCTACGAGCAGTACTTC

d_gene: -
v_gene: TRBV3-1/TRBV3-2
abundance: -
j_gene: TRBJ1-5
len: 14
CDR3aa: CASTQRGSNQPQHF
CDR3nt: TGTGCCAGCACCCAGAGAGGGAGCAATCAGCCCCAGCATTTT

d_gene: TRBD1
v_gene: TRBV18
abundance: -
j_gene: TRBJ2-7
len: 15
CDR3aa: CASSPIDRGDYEQYF
CDR3nt: TGTGCCAGCTCACCCATAGACAGGGGGGACTACGAGCAGTACTTC

d_gene: -
v_gene: TRBV4-3
abundance: -
j_gene: TRBJ1-5
len: 13
CDR3aa: CASSQEKDQPQHF
CDR3nt: TGCGCCAGCAGCCAAGAAAAGGATCAGCCCCAGCATTTT

d_gene: -
v_gene: TRBV15
abundance: -
j_gene: TRBJ1-6
len: 15
CDR3aa: CATSRVEGLNSPLHF
CDR3nt: TGTGCCACCAGCAGAGTAGAGGGTCTGAATTCACCCCTCCACTTT

d_gene: -
v_gene: TRBV6-5
abundance: -
j_gene: TRBJ2-2
len: 12
CDR3aa: CASSRNTGELFF
CDR3nt: TGTGCCAGCAGTAGGAACACCGGGGAGCTGTTTTTT

d_gene: -
v_gene: TRBV6-1
abundance: -
j_gene: TRBJ2-3
len: 15
CDR3aa: CASSDEVWGTDTQYF
CDR3nt: TGTGCCAGCAGTGACGAGGTCTGGGGGACAGATACGCAGTATTTT

d_gene: -
v_gene: TRBV3-1/TRBV3-2
abundance: -
j_gene: TRBJ1-5
len: 15
CDR3aa: CASSQDGGRVKPQHF
CDR3nt: TGTGCCAGCAGCCAAGATGGCGGCAGGGTGAAGCCCCAGCATTTT

d_gene: -
v_gene: TRBV20-1
abundance: -
j_gene: TRBJ1-2
len: 13
CDR3aa: CSASNRGPYGYTF
CDR3nt: TGCAGTGCTAGTAACCGGGGTCCCTATGGCTACACCTTC

d_gene: -
v_gene: TRBV14
abundance: -
j_gene: TRBJ1-1
len: 14
CDR3aa: CASSPRDDALRAFF
CDR3nt: TGTGCCAGCAGCCCCCGGGACGATGCCTTGAGAGCTTTCTTT

d_gene: TRBD2
v_gene: TRBV5-3
abundance: once
j_gene: TRBJ2-3
len: 19
CDR3aa: CARSCPEILSGREADTQYF
CDR3nt: TGTGCCAGAAGCTGTCCGGAGATTCTCAGCGGGAGAGAGGCAGATACGCAGTATTTT

d_gene: -
v_gene: TRBV12-3/TRBV12-4
abundance: once
j_gene: TRBJ2-1
len: 13
CDR3aa: CASRPGPGNEQFF
CDR3nt: TGTGCCAGCAGGCCGGGCCCGGGGAATGAGCAGTTCTTC

d_gene: -
v_gene: TRBV28
abundance: -
j_gene: TRBJ2-5
len: 13
CDR3aa: CASRPGVQETQYF
CDR3nt: TGTGCCAGCAGACCAGGGGTACAAGAGACCCAGTACTTC

d_gene: -
v_gene: TRBV11-2
abundance: -
j_gene: TRBJ2-7
len: 15
CDR3aa: CASSLVEGPGYEQYF
CDR3nt: TGTGCCAGCAGCTTAGTCGAAGGGCCGGGATACGAGCAGTACTTC

d_gene: TRBD1
v_gene: TRBV23-1
abundance: -
j_gene: TRBJ1-5
len: 15
CDR3aa: CASRSQGVGDQPQHF
CDR3nt: TGCGCCAGCAGGTCACAGGGGGTGGGGGATCAGCCCCAGCATTTT